This T cell receptor beta chain was sequenced in a study of blood T cell repertoires in COVID-19. The overall study: The study drew acute and convalescent COVID-19 samples from the United States, Italy and Spain. T cells, B-cell-depleted T cells, or PBMCs provided the cDNA or gDNA that served as material.

Assay used: immunoSEQ multiplex PCR; TCRdb lists only in-frame clones, some missing. Among 90,000 to 120,000 clones listed, about 90% were seen once. The germline gives CDR1 SGHRS, CDR2 YFSETQ. This CDR3 is built from 13 residues. Between the trimmed V and J ends, which lost 2 bases and 6 bases, there was a span of 12 bases. V is TRBV5-1 and J is TRBJ2-7; D may be TRBD1 (6 bases). Sequencing was performed on peripheral blood. The source is a human donor in a cohort sampled during active COVID-19. The CDR3: CASSFGDTGEQYF. The CDR3 DNA sequence: TGCGCCAGCAGCTTCGGGGACACGGGCGAGCAGTACTTC.